Listed here are 2 T cell receptor beta chains from one sample, sequenced in a study of graft-versus-host responses after intestinal transplantation. Which antigens these TCRs recognize remains unknown. TCRdb's copy holds only in-frame clones and misses some; the assay was immunoSEQ multiplex PCR. The sample lists roughly 73,000 clones, around 86% occurring once. Sequencing used unstimulated CD8+ T cells sorted from spleen or lymph node cells, obtained before transplant. The receptor source for this set is a human donor who was the organ donor for an intestinal transplant.

The rearrangement uses TRBV5-6 and TRBJ1-5; D is perhaps TRBD1 (6 bases). V was clipped by 3 bases and J by 5 bases, with 12 bases between them. The germline V gene has CDR1 SGHDT and CDR2 YYEEEE. CDR3 length: 14 amino acids. The CDR3 DNA sequence: TGTGCCAGCAGCTGGGGGACAACCCATCAGCCCCAGCATTTT. Translated: CASSWGTTHQPQHF.

V usage is TRBV2 and J usage is TRBJ1-6; possible D gene TRBD1, 5 bases. The germline CDR1 and CDR2 sequences are SNHLY and FYNNEI. V lost 6 bases to trimming and J lost 3 bases, with 15 bases between them. This CDR3 comprises 16 residues. The CDR3 DNA reads TGTGCCAGCAGCCTCCAGGGTGAGGGCTATAATTCACCCCTCCACTTT. Encoded protein: CASSLQGEGYNSPLHF.